This T cell receptor (beta chain) was identified during a study of beta chain features in type 1 diabetes. In the study overall: About 110,000,000 sorted cells were examined across all samples.

Study-wide results and caveats: The naive, central memory and Treg TCRB repertoires showed an apparent similarity that was greater among patients than among healthy donors. Moderately but significantly shorter TCRB CDR3s were found in Type 1 diabetes patients in all four CD4+ subsets.

The CDR3 has 13 amino acids. With 6 bases removed from V and 7 bases from J, the gap between germline ends came to 15 bases. Germline V CDR1 and CDR2: SNHLY, FYNNEI. Comment on this clone: The antigen remains undetermined.

The whole isolated RNA underwent reverse transcription, so sequencing captured expressed TCRB transcripts. Sequencing used immunoSEQ multiplex PCR; TCRdb keeps in-frame clones, though not all of them. The sample carries around 690,000 clones, around 12% recorded once. Sequenced material: naive CD4+ T cells from blood. The TCR originated in a man under 40 with type 1 diabetes. The chain couples TRBV2 to TRBJ1-2; possibly TRBD1 for D (5 bases). The DNA for the CDR3 is TGTGCCAGCAGGATACTCGGGGGAGGTGGCTACACCTTC. Protein: CASRILGGGGYTF.